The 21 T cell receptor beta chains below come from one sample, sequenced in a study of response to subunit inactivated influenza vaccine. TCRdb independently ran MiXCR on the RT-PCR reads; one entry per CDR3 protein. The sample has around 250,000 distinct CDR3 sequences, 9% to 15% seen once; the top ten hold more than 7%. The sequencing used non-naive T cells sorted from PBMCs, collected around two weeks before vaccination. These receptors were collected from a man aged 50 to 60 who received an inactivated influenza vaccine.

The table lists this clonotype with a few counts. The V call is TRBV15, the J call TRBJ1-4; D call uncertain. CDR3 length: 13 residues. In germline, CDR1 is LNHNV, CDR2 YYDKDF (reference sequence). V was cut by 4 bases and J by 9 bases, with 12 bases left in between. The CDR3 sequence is CATSKDPSQKLFF. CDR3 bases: TGTGCCACCAGCAAGGACCCGTCTCAAAAACTGTTTTTT.

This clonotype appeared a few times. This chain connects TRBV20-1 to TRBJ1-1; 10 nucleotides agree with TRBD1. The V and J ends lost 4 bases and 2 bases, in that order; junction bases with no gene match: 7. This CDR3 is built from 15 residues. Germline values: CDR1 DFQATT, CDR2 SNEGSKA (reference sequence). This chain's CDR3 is CSATDRGMTNTEAFF. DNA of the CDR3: TGCAGTGCTACGGACAGGGGGATGACTAACACTGAAGCTTTCTTT.

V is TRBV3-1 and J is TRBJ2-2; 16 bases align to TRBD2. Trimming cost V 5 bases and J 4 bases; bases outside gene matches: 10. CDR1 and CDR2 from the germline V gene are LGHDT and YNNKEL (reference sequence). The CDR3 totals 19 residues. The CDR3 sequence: CASSGPGLAGGPATGELFF. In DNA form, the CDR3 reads TGTGCCAGCAGCGGACCGGGACTAGCGGGGGGGCCGGCCACCGGGGAGCTGTTTTTT.

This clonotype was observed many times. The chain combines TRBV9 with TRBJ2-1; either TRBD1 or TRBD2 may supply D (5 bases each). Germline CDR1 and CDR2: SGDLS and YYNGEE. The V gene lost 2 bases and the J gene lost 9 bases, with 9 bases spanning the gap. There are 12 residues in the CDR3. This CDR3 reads CASSVGDGEQFF. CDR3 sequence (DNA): TGTGCCAGCAGCGTTGGGGACGGTGAGCAGTTCTTC.

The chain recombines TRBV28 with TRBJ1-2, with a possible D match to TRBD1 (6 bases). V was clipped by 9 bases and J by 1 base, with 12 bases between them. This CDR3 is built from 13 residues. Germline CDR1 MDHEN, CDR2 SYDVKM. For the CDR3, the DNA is TGTGCCAGTAGGACAGCGATTAACTATGGCTACACCTTC. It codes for CASRTAINYGYTF.

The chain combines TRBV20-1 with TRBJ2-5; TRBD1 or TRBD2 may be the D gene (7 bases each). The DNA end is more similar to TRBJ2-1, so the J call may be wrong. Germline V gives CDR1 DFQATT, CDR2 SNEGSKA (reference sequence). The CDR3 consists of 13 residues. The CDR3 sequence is CSARVGGTETQFF. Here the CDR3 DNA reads TGCAGTGCTAGAGTGGGAGGGACAGAGACCCAGTTCTTC.

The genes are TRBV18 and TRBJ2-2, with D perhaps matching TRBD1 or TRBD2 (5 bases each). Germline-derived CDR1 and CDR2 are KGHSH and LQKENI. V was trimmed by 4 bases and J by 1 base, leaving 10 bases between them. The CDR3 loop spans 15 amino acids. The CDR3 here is CASSQGTRNTGELFF. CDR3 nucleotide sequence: TGTGCCAGCTCACAAGGGACGAGGAACACCGGGGAGCTGTTTTTT.

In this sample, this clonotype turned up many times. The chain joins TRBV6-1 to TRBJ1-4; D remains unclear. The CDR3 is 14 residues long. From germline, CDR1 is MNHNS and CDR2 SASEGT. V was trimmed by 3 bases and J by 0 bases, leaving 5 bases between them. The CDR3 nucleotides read TGTGCCAGCAGTGAGCGAGCAACTAATGAAAAACTGTTTTTT. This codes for CASSERATNEKLFF.

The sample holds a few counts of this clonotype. CDR3 in amino acids: CASSSTGLAGGRIEQFF. CDR3 DNA sequence: TGTGCCAGCAGCTCTACCGGGTTAGCGGGAGGGCGCATTGAGCAGTTCTTC. The chain couples TRBV7-2 to TRBJ2-1; the match to TRBD2 covers 11 bases. Germline V gene lookup returns CDR1 SGHTA and CDR2 FQGNSA. The CDR3 is 17 residues long. After removal of 4 bases from V and 9 bases from J, the junction contained 14 bases not matched to a gene. The complete variable domain, with remaining parts taken from reference TRBV7-2 and TRBJ2-1, reads GAGVSQSPSNKVTEKGKDVELRCDPISGHTALYWYRQSLGQGLEFLIYFQGNSAPDKSGLPSDRFSAERTGGSVSTLTIQRTQQEDSAVYLCASSSTGLAGGRIEQFFGPGTRLTVL.

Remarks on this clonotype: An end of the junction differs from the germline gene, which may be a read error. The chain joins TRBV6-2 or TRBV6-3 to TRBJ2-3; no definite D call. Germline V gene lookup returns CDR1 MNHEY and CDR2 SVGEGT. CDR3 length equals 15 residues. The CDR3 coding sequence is TGTGCCAGCATAGACGACGCGCACAGCACAGATACGCAGTGTTTT. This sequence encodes CASIDDAHSTDTQCF.

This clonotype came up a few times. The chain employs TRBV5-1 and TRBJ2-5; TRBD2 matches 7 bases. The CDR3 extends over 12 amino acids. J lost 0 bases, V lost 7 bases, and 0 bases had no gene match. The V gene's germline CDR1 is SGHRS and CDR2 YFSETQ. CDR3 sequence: CASGGDQETQYF. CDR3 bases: TGCGCCAGCGGGGGGGACCAAGAGACCCAGTACTTC.

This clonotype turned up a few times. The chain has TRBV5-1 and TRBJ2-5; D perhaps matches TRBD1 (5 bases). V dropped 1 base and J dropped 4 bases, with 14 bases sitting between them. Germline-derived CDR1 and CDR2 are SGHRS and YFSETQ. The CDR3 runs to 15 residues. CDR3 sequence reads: CASSLLVQGGETQYF. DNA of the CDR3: TGCGCCAGCAGCTTGTTGGTCCAGGGCGGAGAGACCCAGTACTTC.

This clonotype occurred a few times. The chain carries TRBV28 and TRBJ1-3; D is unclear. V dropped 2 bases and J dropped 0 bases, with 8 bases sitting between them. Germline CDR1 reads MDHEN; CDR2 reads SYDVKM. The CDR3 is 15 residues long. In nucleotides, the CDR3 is TGTGCCAGCAGTTTACCATCCTACTCTGGAAACACCATATATTTT. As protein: CASSLPSYSGNTIYF.

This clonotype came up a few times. CDR3 sequence: CASSPRDRTQYF. In nucleotides, the CDR3 is TGTGCCAGCAGTCCCCGGGACCGTACGCAGTATTTT. The chain recombines TRBV6-6 with TRBJ2-3; D tentatively reads TRBD1 or TRBD2 (5 bases each). Germline CDR1 is MNHNY and CDR2 is SVGAGI (reference sequence). The V and J ends lost 5 bases and 8 bases respectively, with 11 bases between them. The CDR3 sequence is 12 residues long.

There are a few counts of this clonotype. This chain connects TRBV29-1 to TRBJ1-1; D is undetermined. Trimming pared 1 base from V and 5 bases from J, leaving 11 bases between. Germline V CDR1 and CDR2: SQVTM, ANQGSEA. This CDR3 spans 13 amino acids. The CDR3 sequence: CSVEVGRETEAFF. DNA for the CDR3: TGCAGCGTTGAAGTGGGTAGGGAAACTGAAGCTTTCTTT.

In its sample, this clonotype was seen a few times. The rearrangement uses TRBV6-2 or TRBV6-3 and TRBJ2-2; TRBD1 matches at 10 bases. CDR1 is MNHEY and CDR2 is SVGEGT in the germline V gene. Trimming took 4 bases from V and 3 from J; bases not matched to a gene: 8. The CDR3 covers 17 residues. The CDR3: CASSSGDRGLYTGELFF. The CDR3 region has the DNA TGTGCCAGCAGTTCCGGGGACAGGGGACTTTACACCGGGGAGCTGTTTTTT.

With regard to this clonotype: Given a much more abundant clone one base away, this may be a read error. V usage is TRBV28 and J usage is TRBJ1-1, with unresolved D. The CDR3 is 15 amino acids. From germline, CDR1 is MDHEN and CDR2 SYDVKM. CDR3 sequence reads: CVSSLGDAGSTEAFF. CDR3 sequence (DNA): TGTGTCAGCAGTCTCGGCGATGCGGGGAGCACTGAAGCTTTCTTT.

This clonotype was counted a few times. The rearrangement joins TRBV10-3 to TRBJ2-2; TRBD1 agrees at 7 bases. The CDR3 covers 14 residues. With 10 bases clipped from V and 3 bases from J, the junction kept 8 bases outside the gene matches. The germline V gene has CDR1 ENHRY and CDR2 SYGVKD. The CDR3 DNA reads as TGTGCCACGGTCGAGGGGGCGGACACCGGGGAGCTGTTTTTT. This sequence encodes CATVEGADTGELFF.

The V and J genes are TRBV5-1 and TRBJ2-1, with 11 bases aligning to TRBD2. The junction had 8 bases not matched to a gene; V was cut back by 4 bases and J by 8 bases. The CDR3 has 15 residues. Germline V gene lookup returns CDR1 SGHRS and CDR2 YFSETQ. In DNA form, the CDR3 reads TGCGCCAGCAGCCTAGCGGGAGGAGGGGCAGATGAGCAGTTCTTC. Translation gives CASSLAGGGADEQFF.

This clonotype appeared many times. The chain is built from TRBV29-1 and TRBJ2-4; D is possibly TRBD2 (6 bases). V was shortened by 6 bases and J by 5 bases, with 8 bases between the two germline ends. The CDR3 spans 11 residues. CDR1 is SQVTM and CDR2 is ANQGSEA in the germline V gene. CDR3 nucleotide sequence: TGCAGCGTCGCGGGACAAAACATTCAGTACTTC. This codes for CSVAGQNIQYF.

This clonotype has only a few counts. The CDR3 coding sequence is TGTGCCAGCAGTTTTCCTAGGGCAGGGGGCACTGAAGCTTTCTTT. Translated: CASSFPRAGGTEAFF. V and J are TRBV12-3 or TRBV12-4 and TRBJ1-1, with 7 bases lining up with TRBD1. This CDR3 is 15 amino acids long. V lost 3 bases to trimming and J lost 4 bases; unmatched junction nucleotides: 8.